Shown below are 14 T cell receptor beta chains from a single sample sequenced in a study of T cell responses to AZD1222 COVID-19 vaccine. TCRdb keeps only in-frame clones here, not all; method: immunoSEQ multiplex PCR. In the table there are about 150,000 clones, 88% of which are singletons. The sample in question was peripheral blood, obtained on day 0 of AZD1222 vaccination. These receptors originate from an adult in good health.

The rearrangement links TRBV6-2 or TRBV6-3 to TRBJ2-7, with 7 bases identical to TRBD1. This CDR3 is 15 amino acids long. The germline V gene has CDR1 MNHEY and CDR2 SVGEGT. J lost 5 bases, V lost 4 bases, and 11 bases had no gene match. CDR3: CASSSVRQGVHEQYF. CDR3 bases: TGTGCCAGCAGTTCCGTCAGACAGGGAGTCCACGAGCAGTACTTC.

CDR3 DNA: TGCGCCAGCACCCTGGGGGGACAGGGGGTGATCGAGCAGTACTTC. This encodes CASTLGGQGVIEQYF. The rearrangement uses TRBV5-1 and TRBJ2-7; 11 positions match TRBD1. CDR1 is SGHRS, CDR2 YFSETQ, per germline. With 6 bases clipped from V and 6 bases from J, the junction kept 11 bases outside the gene matches. This CDR3 contains 15 residues.

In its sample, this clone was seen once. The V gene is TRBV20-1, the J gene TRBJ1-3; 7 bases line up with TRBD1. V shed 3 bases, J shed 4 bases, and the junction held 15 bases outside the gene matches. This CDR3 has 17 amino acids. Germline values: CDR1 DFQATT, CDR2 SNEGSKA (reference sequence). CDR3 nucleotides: TGCAGTGCTAGTCCCCCCATAAGAATACAGGGGGGAAACACCATATATTTT. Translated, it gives CSASPPIRIQGGNTIYF.

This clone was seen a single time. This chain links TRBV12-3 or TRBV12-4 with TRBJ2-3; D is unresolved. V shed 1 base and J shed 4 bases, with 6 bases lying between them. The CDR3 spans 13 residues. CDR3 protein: CASSLERADTQYF. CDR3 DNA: TGTGCCAGCAGTTTAGAAAGGGCAGATACGCAGTATTTT.

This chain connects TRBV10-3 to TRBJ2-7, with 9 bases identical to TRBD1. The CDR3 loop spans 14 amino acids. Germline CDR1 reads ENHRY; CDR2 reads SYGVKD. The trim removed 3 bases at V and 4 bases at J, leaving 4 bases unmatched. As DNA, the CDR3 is TGTGCCATCAGTGAATCGGGACAGGGATACGAGCAGTACTTC. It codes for CAISESGQGYEQYF.

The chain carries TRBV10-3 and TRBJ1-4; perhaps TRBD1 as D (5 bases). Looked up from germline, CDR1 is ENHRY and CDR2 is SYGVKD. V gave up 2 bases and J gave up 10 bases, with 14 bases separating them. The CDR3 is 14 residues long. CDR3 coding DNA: TGTGCCATCAGTGAGACGGGGGGAAAGGGAAAACTGTTTTTT. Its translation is CAISETGGKGKLFF.

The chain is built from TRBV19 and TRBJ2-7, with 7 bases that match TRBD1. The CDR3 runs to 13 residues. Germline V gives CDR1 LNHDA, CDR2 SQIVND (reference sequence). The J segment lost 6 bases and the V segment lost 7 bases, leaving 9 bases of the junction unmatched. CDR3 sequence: CASTETGMIEQYF. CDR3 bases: TGTGCCAGTACCGAGACAGGGATGATCGAGCAGTACTTC.

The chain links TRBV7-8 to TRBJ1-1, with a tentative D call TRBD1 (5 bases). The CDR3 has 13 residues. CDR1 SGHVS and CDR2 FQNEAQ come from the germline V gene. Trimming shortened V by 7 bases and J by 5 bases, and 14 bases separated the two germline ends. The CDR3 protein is CASKYGGRTEAFF. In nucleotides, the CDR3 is TGTGCCAGCAAGTACGGGGGGAGAACTGAAGCTTTCTTT.

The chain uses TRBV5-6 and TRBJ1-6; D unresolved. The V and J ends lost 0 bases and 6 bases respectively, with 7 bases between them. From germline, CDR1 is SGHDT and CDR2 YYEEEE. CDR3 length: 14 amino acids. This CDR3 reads CASSLADANSPLHF. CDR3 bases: TGTGCCAGCAGCTTGGCGGACGCTAATTCACCCCTCCACTTT.

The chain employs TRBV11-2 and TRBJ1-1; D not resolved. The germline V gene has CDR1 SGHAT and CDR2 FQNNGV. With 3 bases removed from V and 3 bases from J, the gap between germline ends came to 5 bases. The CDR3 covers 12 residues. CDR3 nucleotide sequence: TGTGCCAGCAGCTTCGTGGACACTGAAGCTTTCTTT. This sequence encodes CASSFVDTEAFF.

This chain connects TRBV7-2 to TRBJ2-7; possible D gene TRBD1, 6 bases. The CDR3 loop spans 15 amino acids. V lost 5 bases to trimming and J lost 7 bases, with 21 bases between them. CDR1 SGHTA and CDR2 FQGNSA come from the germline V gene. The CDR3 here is CASSEGQFWTKEQYF. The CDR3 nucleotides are TGTGCCAGCAGCGAAGGACAGTTTTGGACGAAGGAGCAGTACTTC.

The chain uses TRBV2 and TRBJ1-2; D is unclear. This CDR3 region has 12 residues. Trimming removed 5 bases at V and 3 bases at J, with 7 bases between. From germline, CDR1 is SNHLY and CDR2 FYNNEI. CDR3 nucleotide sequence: TGTGCCAGCAGTCTGGACTACTATGGCTACACCTTC. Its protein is CASSLDYYGYTF. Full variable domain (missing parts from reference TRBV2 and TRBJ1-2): EPEVTQTPSHQVTQMGQEVILRCVPISNHLYFYWYRQILGQKVEFLVSFYNNEISEKSEIFDDQFSVERPDGSNFTLKIRSTKLEDSAMYFCASSLDYYGYTFGSGTRLTVV.

CDR3 in DNA: TGTGCCACCAGCCGCGCGGCCGCGTCCGTCTCTCAGTTCTTC. It translates to CATSRAAASVSQFF. The chain recombines TRBV15 with TRBJ2-1; D ambiguous. Trimming stripped 5 bases from V and 13 bases from J, with 21 bases between. The CDR3 has 14 residues. The germline V gene has CDR1 LNHNV and CDR2 YYDKDF (reference sequence). The entire variable domain, with the rest obtained from reference TRBV15 and TRBJ2-1, is as follows: DAMVIQNPRYQVTQFGKPVTLSCSQTLNHNVMYWYQQKSSQAPKLLFHYYDKDFNNEADTPDNFQSRRPNTSFCFLDIRSPGLGDTAMYLCATSRAAASVSQFFGPGTRLTVL.

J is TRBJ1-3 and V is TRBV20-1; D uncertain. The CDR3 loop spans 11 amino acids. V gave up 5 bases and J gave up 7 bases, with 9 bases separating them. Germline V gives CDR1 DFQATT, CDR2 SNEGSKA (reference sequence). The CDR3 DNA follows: TGCAGTGCTGAGACTCTCAACACCATATATTTT. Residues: CSAETLNTIYF.